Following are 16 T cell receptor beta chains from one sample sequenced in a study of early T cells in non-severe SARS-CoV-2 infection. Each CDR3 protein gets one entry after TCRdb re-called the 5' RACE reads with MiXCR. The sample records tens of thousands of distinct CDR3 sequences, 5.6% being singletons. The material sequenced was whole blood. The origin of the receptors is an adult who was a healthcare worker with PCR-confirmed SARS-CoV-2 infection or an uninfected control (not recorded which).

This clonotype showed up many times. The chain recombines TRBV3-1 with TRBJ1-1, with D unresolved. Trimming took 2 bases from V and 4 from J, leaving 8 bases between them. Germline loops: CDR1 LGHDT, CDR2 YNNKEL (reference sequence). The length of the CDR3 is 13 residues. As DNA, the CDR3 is TGTGCCAGCAGCCAATGGTCCCCCACTGAAGCTTTCTTT. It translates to CASSQWSPTEAFF.

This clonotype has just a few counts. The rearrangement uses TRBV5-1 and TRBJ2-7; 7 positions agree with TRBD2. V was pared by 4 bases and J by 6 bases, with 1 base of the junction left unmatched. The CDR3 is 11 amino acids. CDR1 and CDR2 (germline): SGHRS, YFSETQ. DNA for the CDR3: TGCGCCAGCAGCGGGAGGGCCGAGCAGTACTTC. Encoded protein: CASSGRAEQYF.

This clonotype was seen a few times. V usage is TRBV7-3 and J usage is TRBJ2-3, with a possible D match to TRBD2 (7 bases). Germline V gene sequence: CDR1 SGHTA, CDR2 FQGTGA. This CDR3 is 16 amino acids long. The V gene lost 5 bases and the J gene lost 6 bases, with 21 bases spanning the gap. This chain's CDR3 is CASSPAGGGLTDTQYF. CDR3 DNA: TGTGCCAGCAGCCCCGCGGGCGGGGGCTTGACGGATACGCAGTATTTT.

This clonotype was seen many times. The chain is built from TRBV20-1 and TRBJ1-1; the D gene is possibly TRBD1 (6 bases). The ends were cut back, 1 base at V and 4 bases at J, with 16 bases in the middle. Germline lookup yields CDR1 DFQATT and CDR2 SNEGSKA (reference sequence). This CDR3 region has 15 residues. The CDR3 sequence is CSARAWRGLGTEAFF. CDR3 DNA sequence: TGCAGTGCTAGAGCCTGGCGGGGGCTGGGCACTGAAGCTTTCTTT.

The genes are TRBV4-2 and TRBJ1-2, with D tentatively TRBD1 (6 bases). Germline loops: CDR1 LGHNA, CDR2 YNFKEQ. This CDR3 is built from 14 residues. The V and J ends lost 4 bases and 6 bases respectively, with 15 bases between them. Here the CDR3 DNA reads TGTGCCAGCAGCCTCAGGGGCAGGGGCAATGGCTACACCTTC. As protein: CASSLRGRGNGYTF.

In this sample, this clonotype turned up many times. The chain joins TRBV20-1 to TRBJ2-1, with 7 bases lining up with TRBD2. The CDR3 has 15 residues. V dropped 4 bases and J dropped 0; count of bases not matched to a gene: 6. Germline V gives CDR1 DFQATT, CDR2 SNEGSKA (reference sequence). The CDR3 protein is CSAIRGLNSYNEQFF. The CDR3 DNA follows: TGCAGTGCTATTCGGGGACTAAACTCCTACAATGAGCAGTTCTTC.

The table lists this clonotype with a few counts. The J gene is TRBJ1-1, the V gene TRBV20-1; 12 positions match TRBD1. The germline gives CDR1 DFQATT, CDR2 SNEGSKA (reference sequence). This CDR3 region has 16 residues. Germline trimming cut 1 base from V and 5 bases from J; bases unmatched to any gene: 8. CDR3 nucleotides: TGCAGTGCTAGAGGGTCCGGGACAGGGGGCGCGACTGAAGCTTTCTTT. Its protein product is CSARGSGTGGATEAFF.

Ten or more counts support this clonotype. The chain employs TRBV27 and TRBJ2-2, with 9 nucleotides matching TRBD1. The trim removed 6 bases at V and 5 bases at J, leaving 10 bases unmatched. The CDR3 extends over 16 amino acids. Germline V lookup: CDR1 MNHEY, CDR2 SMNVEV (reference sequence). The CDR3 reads CASSRHDRGETGELFF. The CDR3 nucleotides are TGTGCCAGCAGCCGGCATGACAGGGGGGAAACCGGGGAGCTGTTTTTT.

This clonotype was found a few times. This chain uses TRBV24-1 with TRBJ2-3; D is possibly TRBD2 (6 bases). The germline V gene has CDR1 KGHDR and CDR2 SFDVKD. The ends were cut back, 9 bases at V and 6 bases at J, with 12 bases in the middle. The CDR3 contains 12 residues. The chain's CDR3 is CATGTPHDTQYF. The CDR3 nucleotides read TGTGCCACCGGGACTCCACACGATACGCAGTATTTT.

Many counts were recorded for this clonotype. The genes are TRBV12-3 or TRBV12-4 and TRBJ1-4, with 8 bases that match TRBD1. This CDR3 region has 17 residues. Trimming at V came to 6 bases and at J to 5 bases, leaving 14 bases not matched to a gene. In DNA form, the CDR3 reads TGTGCCAGCAGCCAACGGGCAGGGGGCAGCGGAAATGAAAAACTGTTTTTT. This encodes CASSQRAGGSGNEKLFF.

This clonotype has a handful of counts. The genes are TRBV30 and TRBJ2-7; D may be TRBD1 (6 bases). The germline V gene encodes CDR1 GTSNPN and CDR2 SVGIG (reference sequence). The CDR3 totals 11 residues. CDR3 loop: CAGTGFGEQYF. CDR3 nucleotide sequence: TGTGCTGGCACAGGGTTCGGGGAGCAGTACTTC.

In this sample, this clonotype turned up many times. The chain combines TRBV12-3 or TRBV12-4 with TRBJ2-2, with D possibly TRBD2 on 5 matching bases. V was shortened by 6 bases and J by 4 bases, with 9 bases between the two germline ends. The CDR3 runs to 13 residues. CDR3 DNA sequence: TGTGCCAGCAGAACTAGTGTCACCGGGGAGCTGTTTTTT. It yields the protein CASRTSVTGELFF.

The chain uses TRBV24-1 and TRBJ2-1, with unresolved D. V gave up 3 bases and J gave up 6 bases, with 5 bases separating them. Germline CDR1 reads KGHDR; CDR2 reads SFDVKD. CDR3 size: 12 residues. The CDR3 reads CATSDQGNEQFF. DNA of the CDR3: TGTGCCACCAGTGATCAAGGCAATGAGCAGTTCTTC.

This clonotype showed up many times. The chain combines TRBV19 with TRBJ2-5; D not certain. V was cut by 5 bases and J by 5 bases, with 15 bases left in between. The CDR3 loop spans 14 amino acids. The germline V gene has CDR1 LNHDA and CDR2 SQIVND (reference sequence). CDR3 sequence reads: CASSSPLRPETQYF. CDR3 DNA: TGTGCCAGTAGTTCACCGTTGAGACCGGAGACCCAGTACTTC. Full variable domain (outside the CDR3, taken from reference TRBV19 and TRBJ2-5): DGGITQSPKYLFRKEGQNVTLSCEQNLNHDAMYWYRQDPGQGLRLIYYSQIVNDFQKGDIAEGYSVSREKKESFPLTVTSAQKNPTAFYLCASSSPLRPETQYFGPGTRLLVL.

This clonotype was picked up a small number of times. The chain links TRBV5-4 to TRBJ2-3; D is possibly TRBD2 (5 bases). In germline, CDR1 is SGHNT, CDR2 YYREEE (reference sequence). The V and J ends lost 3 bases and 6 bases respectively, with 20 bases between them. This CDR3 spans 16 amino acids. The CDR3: CASSSTRPPVTDTQYF. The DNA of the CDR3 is TGTGCCAGCAGCTCCACTAGGCCCCCTGTCACGGATACGCAGTATTTT. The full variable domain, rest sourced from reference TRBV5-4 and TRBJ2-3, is ETGVTQSPTHLIKTRGQQVTLRCSSQSGHNTVSWYQQALGQGPQFIFQYYREEENGRGNFPPRFSGLQFPNYSSELNVNALELDDSALYLCASSSTRPPVTDTQYFGPGTRLTVL.

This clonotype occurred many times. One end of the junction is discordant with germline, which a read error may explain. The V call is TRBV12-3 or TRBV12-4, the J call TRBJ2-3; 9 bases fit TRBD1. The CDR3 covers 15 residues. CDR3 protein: CAGRRQGGGTDTQYF. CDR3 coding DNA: TGTGCCGGCAGACGACAGGGGGGAGGCACAGATACGCAGTATTTT.